Listed here is a single TCR beta chain. The antigen remains undetermined. The protocol was immunoSEQ multiplex PCR, while the TCRdb copy is restricted to in-frame clones and leaves out a portion. The data show 140,000 or so clones, 80% to 90% seen once. The study drew the donors from its 120-subject validation cohort, separate from the approximately 700-subject first cohort. This specimen comes from a study of cytomegalovirus exposure and HLA in healthy donors. This CDR3 contains 14 residues. V lost 7 bases and J 9 bases, leaving 19 bases between the germline ends. Germline assignment: CDR1 MNHEY and CDR2 SMNVEV (reference sequence). Study-level findings and limits: Three of the chains that were CMV-associated were confirmed in vitro to be specific for CMV antigens. In the 120 validation repertoires, more than 85% of cluster scores exceeded 0, per a later analysis. High sensitivity and specificity were reportedly achieved when the classifier diagnosed cytomegalovirus status.

The origin of this receptor is a woman under 30 in good health and CMV-seropositive. Input material: PBMCs. This chain connects TRBV27 to TRBJ2-1; D perhaps matches TRBD1 (6 bases). The CDR3 sequence: CASKGDTWVSEQFF. As DNA, the CDR3 is TGTGCCAGCAAGGGGGACACCTGGGTCAGTGAGCAGTTCTTC.